These T cell receptor beta chains were read from a single sample in a study of blood T cell repertoires in COVID-19. Repertoires were generated with immunoSEQ multiplex PCR, while TCRdb's copy carries only in-frame clones and drops some. The sample lists 250,000 to 300,000 clones, 89% seen once, with 1.9% in the top ten. The specimen sequenced was PBMCs or T cells enriched from blood (not recorded which). Receptors were obtained from a woman aged 60-70 years who had recovered from COVID-19. The CDR3 runs from the conserved cysteine through the conserved F or W. Fields, in order: CDR3 protein, V gene.

CASSLSEAFF | TRBV28
CASSPEVAGLNYGYTF | TRBV5-5
CASRFGVLAGANVLTF | TRBV28
CATSDGLAGDTGELFF | TRBV24-1
CASSLDVSGVEKLFF | TRBV11-2
CASSGQGGEQFF | TRBV5-6
CASSQAGQGALFF | TRBV3-1/TRBV3-2
CASGASGINEQFF | TRBV6-5
CASSQGRDSPLHF | TRBV28
CASSWALGTGAGDTQYF | TRBV7-9
CASRMVSGTGRSPLHF | TRBV28
CASSLSRGETQYF | TRBV7-3
CATKGLADTGELFF | TRBV24-1
CASRYPGQWNTEAFF | TRBV6-2/TRBV6-3
CASSQGQGGYEQYF | TRBV3-1/TRBV3-2
CASSLLRDTQYF | TRBV28
CASRPTGTGVGEQYF | TRBV27
CASSLPEQKLFF | TRBV28
CASSARSGLEGTQYF | TRBV2
CASSPGQGASYGYTF | TRBV6-2/TRBV6-3
CASSLVAGSDQPQHF | TRBV7-2
CASRQGMNDSPLHF | TRBV23-1
CSVVVQVGTEAFF | TRBV29-1
CASSQETQGEAFF | TRBV4-2
CASSPSGNTIYF | TRBV9
CASSIYVGTGVETQYF | TRBV19
CASSVLSGRNEQFF | TRBV27
CASSTSGPYTDTQYF | TRBV5-4
CASSSPGKAGNEQFF | TRBV28